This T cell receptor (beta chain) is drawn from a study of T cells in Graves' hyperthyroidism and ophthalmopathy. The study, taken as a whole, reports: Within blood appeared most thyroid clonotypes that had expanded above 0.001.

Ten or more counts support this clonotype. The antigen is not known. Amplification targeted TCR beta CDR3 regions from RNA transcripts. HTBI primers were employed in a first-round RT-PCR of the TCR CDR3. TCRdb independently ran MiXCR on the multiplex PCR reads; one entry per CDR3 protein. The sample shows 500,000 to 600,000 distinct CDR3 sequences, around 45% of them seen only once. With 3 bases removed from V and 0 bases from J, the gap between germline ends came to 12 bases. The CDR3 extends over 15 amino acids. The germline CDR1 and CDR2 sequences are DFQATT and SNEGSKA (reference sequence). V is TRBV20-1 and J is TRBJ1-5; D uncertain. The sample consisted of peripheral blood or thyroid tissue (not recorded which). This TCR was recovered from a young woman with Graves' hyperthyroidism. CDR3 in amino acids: CSARAPPPSNQPQHF. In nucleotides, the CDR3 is TGCAGTGCTAGGGCCCCTCCTCCTAGCAATCAGCCCCAGCATTTT.